Each of the 23 T cell receptor beta chains below was sequenced from the same sample in a study of lymphopenia after photon versus proton radiotherapy (dated by TCRdb to between 2018 and 2020). Receptors were amplified or captured by the immunoSEQ multiplex PCR assay. TCRdb provides this immuneACCESS table in a form limited to in-frame rearrangements. Some clones are lacking; in checked studies, under half of them reflect an unresolved V gene, and why the rest are absent is not known. The sample table contains tens of thousands of clones; only one count was recorded for roughly 89% of them. In total, the top ten clones hold more than 40% of the sample. The sample in question was peripheral blood, obtained from a patient treated with proton-based radiotherapy. These receptors were obtained from a woman aged 55-70 years with cholangiocarcinoma. Some clones in this sample may be carry-over from other donors' samples.

There are a few counts of this clone. The genes are TRBV7-6 and TRBJ2-1; 8 bases fit TRBD1. Per germline, CDR1 SGHVS and CDR2 FNYEAQ. Germline trimming cut 0 bases from V and 3 bases from J; bases unmatched to any gene: 4. This CDR3 is built from 16 residues. The CDR3 loop is CASSLATGVVYNEQFF. The CDR3 coding sequence is TGTGCCAGCAGCTTAGCGACAGGGGTGGTCTACAATGAGCAGTTCTTC.

The rearrangement links TRBV5-1 to TRBJ2-3; no definite D call. The germline CDR1 and CDR2 sequences are SGHRS and YFSETQ. The length of the CDR3 is 15 residues. The germline V and J ends were trimmed by 0 bases and 0 bases, with 8 bases remaining between them. In nucleotides, the CDR3 is TGCGCCAGCAGCTTGGTGGCGGCTAGCACAGATACGCAGTATTTT. It codes for CASSLVAASTDTQYF.

This clone was counted between two and nine times. V gene TRBV7-2 combines with J gene TRBJ1-6; a weak D match, TRBD1 (5 bases). CDR3 length: 14 residues. Trimming took off 6 bases at V and 10 bases at J, with 16 bases between the two ends. Germline loops: CDR1 SGHTA, CDR2 FQGNSA. The CDR3 region has the DNA TGTGCCAGCAGGGGGGGGATAATGGGGTCACCCCTCCACTTT. Translating gives CASRGGIMGSPLHF.

This chain links TRBV7-2 with TRBJ2-3, with D tentatively TRBD1 (6 bases). V dropped 3 bases and J dropped 2 bases, with 12 bases sitting between them. The CDR3 runs to 15 residues. CDR1 SGHTA and CDR2 FQGNSA come from the germline V gene. CDR3 region: CASSFTGMNTDTQYF. The CDR3 coding sequence is TGTGCCAGCAGCTTTACAGGGATGAACACAGATACGCAGTATTTT.

This chain connects TRBV7-3 to TRBJ2-7; 14 nucleotides line up with TRBD2. Germline V CDR1 and CDR2: SGHTA, FQGTGA. Trimming cost V 4 bases and J 5 bases; bases outside gene matches: 10. The CDR3 is 17 amino acids. DNA of the CDR3: TGTGCCAGCAGCTGGACTAGCGGGGGGTCCCCTTTGGACGAGCAGTACTTC. It codes for CASSWTSGGSPLDEQYF.

The chain links TRBV4-3 to TRBJ2-1, with no clear D. V shed 0 bases and J shed 13 bases, with 16 bases lying between them. The CDR3 totals 14 residues. CDR1 is LGHNA and CDR2 is YSLEER in the germline V gene. CDR3 sequence reads: CASSQEGSSSLQFF. CDR3 DNA sequence: TGCGCCAGCAGCCAAGAAGGTTCAAGCTCACTACAGTTCTTC.

The DNA for the CDR3 is TGTGCCAGCTCGCAGGGAAGTAATTCACCCCTCCACTTT. This sequence encodes CASSQGSNSPLHF. The chain recombines TRBV18 with TRBJ1-6; maybe TRBD1 (5 bases). Looked up from germline, CDR1 is KGHSH and CDR2 is LQKENI. V shed 6 bases and J shed 6 bases, with 9 bases lying between them. This CDR3 region has 13 residues.

The V call is TRBV5-6, the J call TRBJ1-1; unclear D gene. Germline V lookup: CDR1 SGHDT, CDR2 YYEEEE. Deletions cut 0 bases from V and 0 bases from J, with 9 bases between. The length of the CDR3 is 15 residues. CDR3 DNA: TGTGCCAGCAGCTTGGTTGGTCAGTTGAACACTGAAGCTTTCTTT. Encoded protein: CASSLVGQLNTEAFF.

This clone has just one count. This sequence joins TRBV2 and TRBJ1-1; weak D call: TRBD1 (6 bases). Germline V lookup: CDR1 SNHLY, CDR2 FYNNEI. This CDR3 contains 12 residues. V lost 7 bases, J lost 5 bases, and 11 bases lay in between. The CDR3 region has the DNA TGTGCCAGCATAAGGGGGGTTACTGAAGCTTTCTTT. It encodes CASIRGVTEAFF.

CDR3 residues: CASNIQGGYGYTF. In nucleotides, the CDR3 is TGTGCCAGCAACATACAGGGTGGCTATGGCTACACCTTC. The chain employs TRBV2 and TRBJ1-2; TRBD1 is a possible D gene (6 bases). V lost 7 bases and J lost 4, with 13 bases in between. The CDR3 covers 13 residues. Germline CDR1 reads SNHLY; CDR2 reads FYNNEI.

The CDR3 coding sequence is TGTGCCAGCATGCGGGGGGGGTACAATGAGCAGTTCTTC. Translated, it gives CASMRGGYNEQFF. The rearrangement joins TRBV6-6 to TRBJ2-1; 9 bases align to TRBD2. CDR1 and CDR2 from the germline V gene are MNHNY and SVGAGI (reference sequence). The ends lost 7 bases at V and 4 bases at J; junction bases unmatched: 2. This CDR3 comprises 13 residues.

In this sample, this clone turned up once. The CDR3 nucleotides are TGTGCCAGCAGTTTGAAGTCCAACCAAGAGACCCAGTACTTC. Residues: CASSLKSNQETQYF. This chain connects TRBV27 to TRBJ2-5; no firm D call. The germline gives CDR1 MNHEY, CDR2 SMNVEV (reference sequence). CDR3 length: 14 residues. Trimming cost V 3 bases and J 0 bases, with 8 bases left between them.

V and J are TRBV7-9 and TRBJ2-3; D gene uncertain. The CDR3 has 14 residues. Germline V gives CDR1 SEHNR, CDR2 FQNEAQ (reference sequence). V lost 1 base, J lost 6 bases, and 11 bases lay in between. In DNA, the CDR3 is TGTGCCAGCAGCTTAGATGGTGGGCCGGATACGCAGTATTTT. Protein product: CASSLDGGPDTQYF. Drawing the rest from reference TRBV7-9 and TRBJ2-3, the complete variable domain is DTGVSQNPRHKITKRGQNVTFRCDPISEHNRLYWYRQTLGQGPEFLTYFQNEAQLEKSRLLSDRFSAERPKGSFSTLEIQRTEQGDSAMYLCASSLDGGPDTQYFGPGTRLTVL.

J is TRBJ1-2 and V is TRBV6-5; 8 positions match TRBD1. Germline-derived CDR1 and CDR2 are MNHEY and SVGAGI. The junction had 5 bases not matched to a gene; V was cut back by 6 bases and J by 2 bases. The CDR3 spans 14 residues. CDR3 nucleotide sequence: TGTGCCAGCAGCCGACAGGGGTGGAACTATGGCTACACCTTC. This codes for CASSRQGWNYGYTF.

The rearrangement uses TRBV28 and TRBJ1-2, with unresolved D. The V and J ends lost 8 bases and 2 bases respectively, with 6 bases between them. Germline values: CDR1 MDHEN, CDR2 SYDVKM. The CDR3 sequence is 11 residues long. In DNA form, the CDR3 reads TGTGCCAGCGGGAAGAACTATGGCTACACCTTC. Protein: CASGKNYGYTF.

The rearrangement links TRBV27 to TRBJ2-1; TRBD2 aligns across 12 bases. The CDR3 has 16 amino acids. The J segment lost 0 bases and the V segment lost 7 bases, leaving 4 bases of the junction unmatched. Germline lookup yields CDR1 MNHEY and CDR2 SMNVEV (reference sequence). As DNA, the CDR3 is TGTGCCAGCACCGGACTAGCGGGAAGCTCCTACAATGAGCAGTTCTTC. The encoded protein is CASTGLAGSSYNEQFF.

J is TRBJ1-3 and V is TRBV30; D is unclear. V dropped 2 bases and J dropped 3 bases, with 5 bases sitting between them. The length of the CDR3 is 12 residues. The germline CDR1 and CDR2 sequences are GTSNPN and SVGIG (reference sequence). CDR3 DNA sequence: TGTGCCTGGAGTTCGGATGGAAACACCATATATTTT. This gives the protein CAWSSDGNTIYF.

The chain employs TRBV14 and TRBJ1-1; 9 positions agree with TRBD1. The CDR3 consists of 16 residues. The V gene end was trimmed by 1 base and the J gene end by 3 bases; junction bases not matched to a gene: 6. Germline V gene sequence: CDR1 SGHDN, CDR2 FVKESK. The CDR3 nucleotides read TGTGCCAGCAGCCAAGTTGGGACAGGGTACGACACTGAAGCTTTCTTT. Translated, it gives CASSQVGTGYDTEAFF. The whole variable domain, remainder taken from reference TRBV14 and TRBJ1-1, is EAGVTQFPSHSVIEKGQTVTLRCDPISGHDNLYWYRRVMGKEIKFLLHFVKESKQDESGMPNNRFLAERTGGTYSTLKVQPAELEDSGVYFCASSQVGTGYDTEAFFGQGTRLTVV.

The chain combines TRBV7-2 with TRBJ2-7; D tentatively fits TRBD1 or TRBD2 (5 bases each). The CDR3 sequence is 13 residues long. Germline CDR1 and CDR2: SGHTA and FQGNSA. Trimming pared 2 bases from V and 3 bases from J, leaving 8 bases between. CDR3 nucleotide sequence: TGTGCCAGCAGCTTATGGGGGAACTACGAGCAGTACTTC. It is translated as CASSLWGNYEQYF.

The chain recombines TRBV11-1 with TRBJ2-2, with 8 bases fitting TRBD1. The CDR3 is 16 residues long. Per the germline V gene, CDR1 is SGHAT and CDR2 is FQDESV (reference sequence). J lost 3 bases, V lost 2 bases, and 5 bases had no gene match. The CDR3 sequence is CASSLNQGADTGELFF. CDR3 DNA sequence: TGTGCCAGCAGCTTAAATCAGGGGGCGGACACCGGGGAGCTGTTTTTT.

This chain links TRBV10-1 with TRBJ2-5, with D possibly matching TRBD2 (5 bases). V gave up 10 bases and J gave up 7 bases, with 16 bases separating them. CDR3 length: 12 residues. Germline V CDR1 and CDR2: WNHNN, SYGVQD (reference sequence). This chain's CDR3 is CANKLTGRTQYF. The CDR3 nucleotides are TGCGCCAACAAACTGACGGGAAGGACCCAGTACTTC.

The V gene is TRBV4-1, the J gene TRBJ1-2, with 7 positions matching TRBD1. V lost 0 bases, J lost 11 bases, and 15 bases stayed unmatched. The CDR3 is 16 amino acids. Germline values: CDR1 MGHRA, CDR2 YSYEKL. The CDR3 nucleotides are TGCGCCAGCAGCCAAGATCCCTCGACAGGGTCCTTTAGGTACACCTTC. Translation: CASSQDPSTGSFRYTF.

The CDR3 here is CASSYSGEGTNYGYTF. The CDR3 bases are TGTGCCAGCAGTTACTCCGGTGAAGGGACTAACTATGGCTACACCTTC. The genes are TRBV6-6 and TRBJ1-2; D is unclear. This CDR3 region has 16 residues. V was shortened by 0 bases and J by 0 bases, with 11 bases between the two germline ends. Germline V CDR1 and CDR2: MNHNY, SVGAGI (reference sequence).